This TCR beta chain comes out of a study of OX40 agonist ivuxolimab in advanced cancers. Sequencing used immunoSEQ multiplex PCR; TCRdb keeps in-frame clones, though not all of them. The profile shows 95,000 to 150,000 clones, 80% to 95% of them singletons. The study sampled blood at baseline, cycle 4 day 1, and cycle 7 day 1. The sample here was CD4+ or CD8+ T cells sorted from blood, taken in a trial of the OX40 agonist ivuxolimab. The TCR was taken from an adult with an advanced solid tumor such as melanoma, head and neck, liver or kidney cancer.

CDR3 region: CASSPLGDGSTMNTEAFF. CDR3 DNA: TGTGCCAGCAGCCCCCTTGGGGACGGATCAACCATGAACACTGAAGCTTTCTTT. This sequence joins TRBV11-1 and TRBJ1-1; D may be TRBD1 (5 bases). From germline, CDR1 is SGHAT and CDR2 FQDESV (reference sequence). This CDR3 is 18 amino acids long. Trimming stripped 5 bases from V and 0 bases from J, with 22 bases between.